These 17 T cell receptor beta chains share one sample of origin, sequenced in a study of OX40 agonist ivuxolimab in advanced cancers. Data came from immunoSEQ multiplex PCR; TCRdb stores just in-frame clones and leaves some out. The profile shows roughly 77,000 clones, under 90% of them singletons. Sequenced here: CD4+ or CD8+ T cells sorted from blood, sampled in a trial of the OX40 agonist ivuxolimab. All receptors come from an adult with an advanced solid tumor such as melanoma, head and neck, liver or kidney cancer.

This rearrangement joins TRBV7-2 to TRBJ2-2; D gene uncertain. Germline V gene sequence: CDR1 SGHTA, CDR2 FQGNSA. V dropped 2 bases and J dropped 8 bases, with 6 bases sitting between them. The CDR3 extends over 12 amino acids. In DNA form, the CDR3 reads TGTGCCAGCAGCTTATTCGCTGGGGAGCTGTTTTTT. It codes for CASSLFAGELFF.

The V call is TRBV6-5, the J call TRBJ2-1; no firm D call. The length of the CDR3 is 14 residues. From germline, CDR1 is MNHEY and CDR2 SVGAGI. V was cut by 5 bases and J by 4 bases, with 12 bases left in between. CDR3 coding DNA: TGTGCCAGCAGTGACCCCGGCCCTTACAATGAGCAGTTCTTC. Translation gives CASSDPGPYNEQFF.

V is TRBV7-2 and J is TRBJ2-7; 7 nucleotides match TRBD1. Trimming cost V 5 bases and J 3 bases; bases outside gene matches: 7. CDR3 length: 14 residues. Germline assignment: CDR1 SGHTA and CDR2 FQGNSA. The CDR3 DNA is TGTGCCAGCAGCACCCCCGGGACAGTCTACGAGCAGTACTTC. Amino acid sequence: CASSTPGTVYEQYF.

The chain combines TRBV7-2 with TRBJ2-7; D is ambiguous. Germline CDR1 reads SGHTA; CDR2 reads FQGNSA. V was cut by 0 bases and J by 5 bases, with 8 bases left in between. The CDR3 covers 13 residues. The CDR3 sequence: CASSLARQDEQYF. Here the CDR3 DNA reads TGTGCCAGCAGCTTAGCGCGGCAGGACGAGCAGTACTTC.

The chain employs TRBV6-6 and TRBJ2-7; 12 bases fit TRBD2. The CDR3 totals 15 residues. The J segment lost 8 bases and the V segment lost 5 bases, leaving 10 bases of the junction unmatched. Germline V gene sequence: CDR1 MNHNY, CDR2 SVGAGI (reference sequence). The CDR3 here is CASSDLTSGRTKQYF. CDR3 sequence (DNA): TGTGCCAGCAGTGACCTGACTAGCGGGAGAACGAAGCAGTACTTC.

The chain employs TRBV30 and TRBJ2-7; no clear D gene. Germline loops: CDR1 GTSNPN, CDR2 SVGIG (reference sequence). There are 13 residues in the CDR3. The V gene lost 4 bases and the J gene lost 1 base, with 11 bases spanning the gap. CDR3 sequence (DNA): TGTGCCTGGACCGATTCTCTGTCCTACGAGCAGTACTTC. It encodes CAWTDSLSYEQYF.

The CDR3 is CASSLPGRGSNQPQHF. The CDR3, as DNA: TGTGCCAGCAGTCTTCCGGGGCGCGGAAGCAATCAGCCCCAGCATTTT. This chain uses TRBV27 with TRBJ1-5; a possible D gene is TRBD1 (5 bases). The CDR3 runs to 16 residues. The germline CDR1 and CDR2 sequences are MNHEY and SMNVEV (reference sequence). V lost 5 bases and J lost 1, with 15 bases in between.

The rearrangement links TRBV6-1 to TRBJ2-5, with no clear D. CDR3 size: 12 residues. Germline lookup yields CDR1 MNHNS and CDR2 SASEGT. V was trimmed by 8 bases and J by 0 bases, leaving 7 bases between them. The CDR3 DNA reads as TGTGCCAGCCGGATGTACCAAGAGACCCAGTACTTC. Protein product: CASRMYQETQYF.

This clone was recorded only once. This sequence joins TRBV15 and TRBJ2-3; the D call may be TRBD1 or TRBD2 (5 bases each). CDR3 length equals 15 residues. The germline V and J ends were trimmed by 5 bases and 2 bases, with 14 bases remaining between them. Germline loops: CDR1 LNHNV, CDR2 YYDKDF (reference sequence). The chain's CDR3 is CATSVGPTDTDTQYF. As DNA, the CDR3 is TGTGCCACCAGCGTGGGACCAACGGACACAGATACGCAGTATTTT.

The chain combines TRBV15 with TRBJ2-5; either TRBD1 or TRBD2 may fit D (5 bases each). The CDR3 totals 15 residues. The germline CDR1 and CDR2 sequences are LNHNV and YYDKDF (reference sequence). Trimming removed 1 base at V and 5 bases at J, with 14 bases between. CDR3 sequence reads: CATSRAWGNVETQYF. CDR3 DNA: TGTGCCACCAGCAGAGCGTGGGGGAATGTGGAGACCCAGTACTTC. The full variable domain, in which reference TRBV15 and TRBJ2-5 provide the parts outside the CDR3, is DAMVIQNPRYQVTQFGKPVTLSCSQTLNHNVMYWYQQKSSQAPKLLFHYYDKDFNNEADTPDNFQSRRPNTSFCFLDIRSPGLGDTAMYLCATSRAWGNVETQYFGPGTRLLVL.

CDR3: CASSPRQGASSYEQYF. CDR3 nucleotide sequence: TGTGCCAGCAGCCCCCGACAGGGCGCAAGCTCCTACGAGCAGTACTTC. This chain uses TRBV9 with TRBJ2-7; 7 bases line up with TRBD1. CDR1 is SGDLS, CDR2 YYNGEE, per germline. V dropped 4 bases and J dropped 0; count of bases not matched to a gene: 10. This CDR3 is 16 amino acids long. Full variable domain (rest looked up from reference TRBV9 and TRBJ2-7): DSGVTQTPKHLITATGQRVTLRCSPRSGDLSVYWYQQSLDQGLQFLIQYYNGEERAKGNILERFSAQQFPDLHSELNLSSLELGDSALYFCASSPRQGASSYEQYFGPGTRLTVT.

The CDR3 DNA reads as TGTGCCAGCAGCGAAACCTGGGCAGGGCCGAATCAGCCCCAGCATTTT. It encodes CASSETWAGPNQPQHF. J is TRBJ1-5 and V is TRBV6-1; perhaps TRBD1 as D (5 bases). In germline, CDR1 is MNHNS, CDR2 SASEGT. This CDR3 spans 16 amino acids. V lost 6 bases, J lost 4 bases, and 19 bases lay in between.

This chain connects TRBV5-1 to TRBJ2-5; TRBD2 matches at 8 bases. With V trimmed by 4 bases and J by 5 bases, 13 bases remained unmatched. Germline V gene sequence: CDR1 SGHRS, CDR2 YFSETQ. CDR3 length: 16 residues. The CDR3 nucleotides are TGCGCCAGCAGCGGCAACGGGGCGGGAGGTGTGGAGACCCAGTACTTC. It yields the protein CASSGNGAGGVETQYF.

The chain recombines TRBV4-1 with TRBJ1-4; D not resolved. V lost 1 base to trimming and J lost 2 bases, with 8 bases between them. The CDR3 is made up of 15 amino acids. CDR1 is MGHRA and CDR2 is YSYEKL in the germline V gene. The CDR3 DNA reads TGCGCCAGCAGCCAAGCGCGGGCTACTAATGAAAAACTGTTTTTT. Translating it yields CASSQARATNEKLFF.

The DNA of the CDR3 is TGTGCCAGCCGAAGAGGGCGGGAGTTACCATACGAGCAGTACTTC. This gives the protein CASRRGRELPYEQYF. J is TRBJ2-7 and V is TRBV7-2; 7 bases are a match to TRBD2. The V gene's germline CDR1 is SGHTA and CDR2 FQGNSA. The ends lost 8 bases at V and 4 bases at J; junction bases unmatched: 14. The CDR3 sequence is 15 residues long.

The rearrangement uses TRBV7-9 and TRBJ2-1; possibly TRBD2 for D (5 bases). The CDR3 extends over 13 amino acids. Trimming removed 4 bases at V and 8 bases at J, with 12 bases between. The germline V gene has CDR1 SEHNR and CDR2 FQNEAQ (reference sequence). CDR3 amino acids: CASSSRGPDEQFF. As DNA, the CDR3 is TGTGCCAGCAGCTCAAGAGGGCCCGATGAGCAGTTCTTC. Full variable domain (rest looked up from reference TRBV7-9 and TRBJ2-1): DTGVSQNPRHKITKRGQNVTFRCDPISEHNRLYWYRQTLGQGPEFLTYFQNEAQLEKSRLLSDRFSAERPKGSFSTLEIQRTEQGDSAMYLCASSSRGPDEQFFGPGTRLTVL.

The chain uses TRBV11-2 and TRBJ2-6; D is uncertain. The CDR3 extends over 14 amino acids. The V end lost 0 bases, the J end lost 4 bases, and 4 bases lay between the germline ends. Per germline, CDR1 SGHAT and CDR2 FQNNGV. The CDR3 DNA sequence: TGTGCCAGCAGCTTAGATACAGGGGCCAACGTCCTGACTTTC. This encodes CASSLDTGANVLTF. The full variable domain, rest sourced from reference TRBV11-2 and TRBJ2-6, is EAGVAQSPRYKIIEKRQSVAFWCNPISGHATLYWYQQILGQGPKLLIQFQNNGVVDDSQLPKDRFSAERLKGVDSTLKIQPAKLEDSAVYLCASSLDTGANVLTFGAGSRLTVL.